A single sample is the source of the 18 T cell receptor beta chains below, sequenced in a study of metastatic and nonmetastatic thyroid tumors. MiXCR reprocessed the PCR reads for TCRdb. The sample has approximately 15,000 clones, around 33% seen once. Prior to thyroid surgery, none of the patients had received any treatment. Sample: tumor tissue. The receptor set was obtained from a male donor with papillary thyroid cancer or a benign thyroid nodule (not recorded which). Some clones in this sample may be carry-over from other donors' samples.

This clone occurred many times. A much larger clone sits a single nucleotide away, making a read error possible. This chain joins TRBV29-1 and TRBJ2-1; perhaps TRBD2 as D (6 bases). V shed 6 bases and J shed 9 bases, with 15 bases lying between them. The CDR3 is 12 amino acids. Germline values: CDR1 SQVTM, CDR2 ANQGSEA. Written as DNA, the CDR3 is TGCAGCGTACGACCCCGGGGGACTGAGCAGTTCTTC. It is translated as CSVRPRGTEQFF.

This clone has at least ten counts. CDR3 sequence: CASSRGNYNEQFF. CDR3 sequence (DNA): TGCGCCAGCAGCCGTGGCAATTACAATGAGCAGTTCTTC. The chain recombines TRBV5-1 with TRBJ2-1; D call uncertain. The CDR3 length is 13 residues. V lost 4 bases and J lost 4, with 9 bases in between. Germline V lookup: CDR1 SGHRS, CDR2 YFSETQ.

This clone was picked up many times. Possible read error: a much larger clone is one base away. The J gene is TRBJ2-1, the V gene TRBV9; 8 bases are a match to TRBD1. This CDR3 spans 15 amino acids. CDR1 is SGDLS, CDR2 YYNGEE, per germline. As DNA, the CDR3 is TGTGCCAGCAGCGTGGGACAGGTCTCCGACAATGAGCAGTTCTTC. Encoded protein: CASSVGQVSDNEQFF.

The rearrangement joins TRBV19 to TRBJ2-2; 7 bases map to TRBD2. The V gene's germline CDR1 is LNHDA and CDR2 SQIVND (reference sequence). CDR3 size: 15 residues. CDR3 protein: CGSSTSRKNTGELFF. CDR3 coding DNA: TGTGGCAGCTCGACTAGCCGGAAGAACACCGGGGAGCTGTTTTTT. Together with reference TRBV19 and TRBJ2-2, the CDR3 gives the full variable domain: DGGITQSPKYLFRKEGQNVTLSCEQNLNHDAMYWYRQDPGQGLRLIYYSQIVNDFQKGDIAEGYSVSREKKESFPLTVTSAQKNPTAFYLCGSSTSRKNTGELFFGEGSRLTVL.

This clone counts as medium-sized (0.01 to 0.1%). J is TRBJ2-3 and V is TRBV7-2; the match to TRBD1 covers 7 bases. Per the germline V gene, CDR1 is SGHTA and CDR2 is FQGNSA. The CDR3 extends over 16 amino acids. V shed 5 bases, J shed 1 base, and the junction held 9 bases outside the gene matches. As DNA, the CDR3 is TGTGCCAGCAGCGACACCCCCGGACAGGGCACAGATACGCAGTATTTT. Protein: CASSDTPGQGTDTQYF.

This chain uses TRBV5-6 with TRBJ2-3; D possibly corresponds to TRBD2 (6 bases). Germline CDR1 reads SGHDT; CDR2 reads YYEEEE. This CDR3 is built from 15 residues. V was shortened by 3 bases and J by 2 bases, with 13 bases between the two germline ends. CDR3 sequence reads: CASSYSGRSTDTQYF. In nucleotides, the CDR3 is TGTGCCAGCAGCTATTCCGGGAGATCCACAGATACGCAGTATTTT.

This clone has just a few counts. The rearrangement links TRBV4-1 to TRBJ1-6; D gene uncertain. The germline gives CDR1 MGHRA, CDR2 YSYEKL. This CDR3 has 15 residues. The ends were cut back, 1 base at V and 4 bases at J, with 8 bases in the middle. CDR3 amino acids: CASSQGGWYNSPLHF. Written as DNA, the CDR3 is TGCGCCAGCAGCCAAGGGGGATGGTATAATTCACCCCTCCACTTT.

The chain employs TRBV20-1 and TRBJ2-7; 7 nucleotides match TRBD1. The CDR3 extends over 16 amino acids. With V trimmed by 5 bases and J by 0 bases, 13 bases remained unmatched. Per germline, CDR1 DFQATT and CDR2 SNEGSKA (reference sequence). CDR3 loop: CSAEKAGTALSYEQYF. CDR3 nucleotides: TGCAGTGCTGAAAAAGCTGGGACAGCACTCTCCTACGAGCAGTACTTC.

This clone has ten or more counts. This sequence joins TRBV28 and TRBJ2-1, with D maybe TRBD1 (6 bases). In germline, CDR1 is MDHEN, CDR2 SYDVKM. V lost 3 bases and J lost 7, with 16 bases in between. The CDR3 loop spans 15 amino acids. The CDR3 DNA sequence: TGTGCCAGCAGTTTGTACACACAGGGTAGGAATGAGCAGTTCTTC. Its protein product is CASSLYTQGRNEQFF.

This clone is medium-sized within its sample. CDR3 coding DNA: TGCAGTGCTACCCCTAGCGGGGGCACAGATACGCAGTATTTT. It encodes CSATPSGGTDTQYF. V and J are TRBV20-1 and TRBJ2-3; 9 nucleotides agree with TRBD2. This CDR3 is 14 amino acids long. The trim removed 4 bases at V and 1 base at J, leaving 3 bases unmatched. The germline V gene encodes CDR1 DFQATT and CDR2 SNEGSKA (reference sequence).

The chain joins TRBV6-2 or TRBV6-3 to TRBJ1-1; D is ambiguous. Trimming shortened V by 2 bases and J by 6 bases, and 19 bases separated the two germline ends. This CDR3 comprises 16 residues. Germline CDR1 MNHEY, CDR2 SVGEGT. CDR3 DNA sequence: TGTGCCAGCAGTTACAGGCGCGCAACGCACATAGCTGAAGCTTTCTTT. As protein: CASSYRRATHIAEAFF.

The J gene is TRBJ1-1, the V gene TRBV20-1; D not certain. The V end was cut by 0 bases, the J end by 7 bases, with 6 bases between. The V gene's germline CDR1 is DFQATT and CDR2 SNEGSKA (reference sequence). The CDR3 is 11 residues long. The CDR3 DNA reads as TGCAGTGCTAGAGATGTGGGTGAAGCTTTCTTT. The encoded protein is CSARDVGEAFF.

This clone was detected ten times or more. The CDR3 sequence is CASTPNQANEQFF. The DNA for the CDR3 is TGTGCCAGTACCCCTAACCAGGCCAATGAGCAGTTCTTC. This chain uses TRBV19 with TRBJ2-1; D unclear. V was shortened by 7 bases and J by 6 bases, with 13 bases between the two germline ends. The germline V gene encodes CDR1 LNHDA and CDR2 SQIVND (reference sequence). The CDR3 runs to 13 residues.

This clone has at least ten counts. CDR3 sequence: CATSRYGSGIRYF. Here the CDR3 DNA reads TGTGCCACCAGCAGGTACGGATCGGGTATTCGGTATTTT. The chain employs TRBV15 and TRBJ2-3; D is ambiguous. In germline, CDR1 is LNHNV, CDR2 YYDKDF (reference sequence). This CDR3 has 13 residues. Trimming took off 3 bases at V and 14 bases at J, with 18 bases between the two ends.

The chain is built from TRBV25-1 and TRBJ1-2; TRBD1 is a possible D gene (6 bases). The CDR3 spans 14 residues. The V and J ends lost 10 bases and 7 bases respectively, with 22 bases between them. Germline CDR1 reads MGHDK; CDR2 reads SYGVNS. The CDR3 here is CATRDNFRGGGYTF. CDR3 DNA: TGTGCCACCAGGGATAATTTCAGGGGTGGTGGCTACACCTTC.

The J gene is TRBJ2-7, the V gene TRBV20-1, with 7 bases matching TRBD2. Germline trimming cut 2 bases from V and 1 base from J; bases unmatched to any gene: 11. The CDR3 has 16 residues. Germline V gives CDR1 DFQATT, CDR2 SNEGSKA (reference sequence). The chain's CDR3 is CSARSLDSGDSYEQYF. The DNA for the CDR3 is TGCAGTGCTAGATCCCTCGACAGCGGGGATTCCTACGAGCAGTACTTC.

This clone was detected only a few times. The V and J genes are TRBV12-3 or TRBV12-4 and TRBJ1-6; 7 bases line up with TRBD1. V shed 2 bases, J shed 6 bases, and the junction held 1 base outside the gene matches. The CDR3 sequence is 14 residues long. This CDR3 is CASSLQGGNSPLHF. CDR3 DNA: TGTGCCAGCAGTTTACAGGGGGGTAATTCACCCCTCCACTTT.

The rearrangement uses TRBV7-8 and TRBJ2-7; D is unresolved. Germline CDR1 reads SGHVS; CDR2 reads FQNEAQ. V was trimmed by 5 bases and J by 0 bases, leaving 8 bases between them. This CDR3 spans 13 amino acids. CDR3 sequence reads: CASSPLSSYEQYF. As DNA, the CDR3 is TGTGCCAGCAGCCCGCTGAGCTCCTACGAGCAGTACTTC.